This TCR beta chain was sequenced during a study of beta chain features in type 1 diabetes. The study reverse transcribed the entire isolated RNA, so it sequenced expressed TCRB transcripts. This table comes from immunoSEQ multiplex PCR, and its TCRdb copy is limited to in-frame clones, with some not included. This table holds 250,000 to 300,000 clones, around 24% found once. The J segment lost 0 bases and the V segment lost 5 bases, leaving 1 base of the junction unmatched. CDR1 is SNHLY and CDR2 is FYNNEI in the germline V gene. This CDR3 spans 14 amino acids. Blood was drawn once from each donor into heparinised tubes. The draws averaged approximately 120 mL. Naive, central memory, regulatory and stem cell-like memory cells within the CD4+ compartment were sorted using CD45RO/CCR7/CD25/CD127/CD95/CD27. With regard to this clone: The antigen is not known.

General study findings and limits: Patients with Type 1 diabetes showed moderately but significantly shorter TCRB CDR3s in all four CD4+ subsets. Type 1 diabetes patients had fewer VDJ junction insertions and more deletions.

This chain joins TRBV2 and TRBJ2-7, with 10 positions matching TRBD2. This sequence was found in a woman aged 25 to 39 with type 1 diabetes. Sequences were obtained from naive CD4+ T cells from blood. Written as DNA, the CDR3 is TGTGCCAGCAGTAGCGGGAGGGACTCCTACGAGCAGTACTTC. Translating gives CASSSGRDSYEQYF.